A single TCR beta chain is shown here with its context. Its antigen is still unknown. The CDR3 has 14 amino acids. J was trimmed by 5 bases and V by 5 bases; bases with no gene match: 8. Germline-derived CDR1 and CDR2 are SGHVS and FQNEAQ. This sample stems from a study of T cell responses to AZD1222 COVID-19 vaccine. Points from the study as a whole: Epitopes outside B.1.351 and B.1.1.7 mutated regions reportedly drew nearly half of spike TCRs. At study baseline, merely about 6 AZD1222 recipients were seropositive.

Sequencing was performed with immunoSEQ multiplex PCR; in TCRdb, only in-frame clones are kept and a portion is missing. The sample has nearly 90,000 clones; about nine tenths are singletons. The TCR was taken from an adult who received the AZD1222 COVID-19 vaccine. The rearrangement links TRBV7-8 to TRBJ2-7; TRBD1 matches at 8 bases. The sample was peripheral blood, taken 28 days after the second AZD1222 dose. The CDR3 sequence: CASSARGRIDEQYF. DNA for the CDR3: TGTGCCAGCAGCGCCAGGGGGCGCATCGACGAGCAGTACTTC.